This entry features one T cell receptor (beta chain) sequence. No cognate antigen has been identified for it. Base qualities are not recorded, but no much larger clone differs from it by a single base. This sample is part of a study of cytomegalovirus exposure and HLA in healthy donors (dated by TCRdb to the late 2010s). Turning to the overall study: An earlier analysis of some 620 of the donors reported under 300 Gb of sequence data and around 100 million unique TCR beta sequences obtained from 180 million or so T cells. A later analysis re-examined previously published TCR beta repertoires from more than 550 donors and added high-resolution HLA genotyping to investigate patterns of TCR occurrence. In a later genetic analysis, genome-wide SNP genotypes for about three fifths of the roughly 670 donors were used, and that subset was treated as a discovery cohort. To predict cytomegalovirus infection status, the study brought together high-throughput TCR immunosequencing, statistical association of individual TCRs with disease status, and machine learning. HLA typing included class I and class II loci at four-digit resolution. Approximately 300 gigabases of sequencing data and tens of millions of unique TCR sequences made up an early release that covered some 640 HLA-typed donors. Rather than drawing on any new phenotypic data, the later analysis identified candidate immune exposures from TCR beta sequences and the way those sequences occurred across donors. The genetic ancestry cluster associated with self-reported Caucasian donors included over 65% of the roughly 400 genotyped donors. Every discovery cohort repertoire had been produced on one sequencing platform. In addition to the first cohort of about 650 subjects, a separate validation cohort of 100 to 150 different subjects was used. An earlier analysis of some 500 of the donors applied high-throughput TCR beta sequencing to assess whether each TCR beta V gene segment acted as functional or pseudogenic. Because of strong linkage in the cohort, five DR-DQ haplotypes were treated as single units for association and clustering. The study aimed to test whether signatures of past pathogen exposure could be identified by cataloging public T cell receptors. Across approximately 400 genotyped donors of the cohort, an average of about 250,000 unique TCR beta nucleotide sequences per donor were sequenced, and roughly 20% of those sequences were non-productive. Alongside the repertoire data, information on donor age, sex, ethnicity and CMV serostatus was compiled. Using immunosequencing, the study profiled T cell repertoires from about 650 subjects and related those repertoires to cytomegalovirus serostatus. Typing coverage varied by locus: about 629-640 donors for A, B, C, DRB1 and DQB1; some 520 for DQA1; more than 600 for DPA1; approximately 490 for DPB1.

The germline V gene yields SNHLY for CDR1 and FYNNEI for CDR2. Trimming removed 4 bases from V and 0 bases from J, leaving 14 bases between the germline ends. Its CDR3 holds 16 amino acids, cysteine through phenylalanine. The only DNA kept is the CDR3, 48 bases in frame from the first base. The method was the immunoSEQ multiplex PCR assay. The multiplex PCR relied on a mix of 60 forward primers for TCR Vbeta segments and 13 reverse primers for TCR Jbeta segments. The CDR3 region of rearranged TCR beta genes was amplified from genomic DNA by a multiplex PCR assay. The Illumina HiSeq System was used to sequence the amplified TCR beta libraries as 87-base-pair reads. For the original study's pipeline: In a later analysis, roughly 80 million unique TCR beta chains were counted across the approximately 640 repertoires, and about 9.9 million of these chains were shared by at least two donors. Raw reads were error-corrected and collapsed into unique sequences by a nearest-neighbor algorithm in which closely related sequences were merged to remove PCR and sequencing errors. CDR3 sequences were aligned to IMGT reference sequences to assign V, D and J gene segments. Each retained sequence needed at least a six-nucleotide match to both a V gene segment and a J gene segment. A rearrangement counted as productive if the CDR3 had no stop codons and remained in frame with V and J, and every other rearrangement counted as non-productive. CDR3 was defined by IMGT convention, running from the second conserved V-encoded cysteine to the conserved J-encoded phenylalanine. Sequences without an unambiguous match to a single V gene segment were excluded from the earlier analysis of 450 to 650 of the donors. In an earlier analysis of a few hundred of the donors, V segments were called functional above 56.7% productive rearrangements and were called segregating when the between-donor standard deviation exceeded 5%. To diagnose cytomegalovirus status from the catalog of TCR beta chain sequences, a statistical classification framework was built. In a later analysis, TCR nucleotide sequences were compared against IMGT/GENE-DB human TR gene sequences so that V and J genes could be assigned. The TCRdist pipeline was used in a later analysis to assign CDR3 sequences and most-parsimonious VDJ recombination scenarios. A later analysis defined each TCR beta chain by its CDR3 amino acid sequence plus V-gene family, and excluded reads lacking a unique V-gene family. A later analysis removed nearly 600 highly shared, low-generation-probability nucleotide sequences to deal with suspected cross-contamination and a sequencing artifact. For each public chain, a later analysis derived a clonal expansion index from normalized ranks of inferred template counts within each repertoire. A later analysis computed generation probabilities with a VDJ recombination model fitted to out-of-frame rearrangements, and checked the results against IGoR. In a later analysis, TCR-TCR, TCR-HLA and TCR-CMV co-occurrence was scored with hypergeometric tests, and a repertoire-size bias correction was applied to TCR pairs. In a later analysis, false discovery rates were estimated by permuting HLA or CMV assignments 20 times. In a later analysis, co-occurring TCRs were grouped with DBSCAN, and TCRdist sequence similarity was added when clustering was performed within HLA-allele-positive subsets. Repertoires with fewer than 30,000 or more than 120,000 public chains, plus five repertoires with anomalous nucleotide sharing, were excluded from co-occurrence clustering. Not all clones reach the TCRdb copy of this immuneACCESS table, which keeps in-frame sequences only. Checked studies attribute under half of the gap to unresolved V genes and leave the rest unexplained. That table is the source of V, J and clone size, and D and trimming were worked out from the DNA. The sample data list 150,000 to 200,000 clones, and around three quarters of these were observed just once. About 2% of the sample comes from the top ten.

The cohort comprised 710 or so healthy bone marrow donors. Cohort members were all nominally healthy when sampled, although unrecorded immune exposures were likely present. The donor tested CMV seropositive and was one of the 289 seropositive cohort members. Every donor gave a peripheral blood sample, and the peripheral blood mononuclear cells from that sample were used for TCR beta sequencing. The Qiagen DNeasy Blood Extraction Kit was used to extract genomic DNA from the blood cell samples. Results and caveats for the whole study, not just this receptor: The earlier analysis of 587 of the donors excluded some 16 rarely observed V segments, including chromosome 9 orphons, because counts were too low. A total of 150 to 200 TCR beta chains were listed by the study as associated with cytomegalovirus. In a later analysis, TCR association rates were found to vary across HLA loci, with the most associated TCRs seen for DRB1 alleles and the fewest for HLA-C alleles. A further reported finding was that TCR beta sequences accurately predicted the HLA-A and HLA-B alleles for most subjects in the first cohort. In an earlier analysis of around 600 of the donors, most TCR beta V segments appeared in productive rearrangements about 87% or about 30% of the time, broadly matching IMGT annotations. According to the authors, the approach could potentially be generalized to other disease states and immunological phenotypes. Cytomegalovirus status was reported to be diagnosed by the classifier with high specificity and sensitivity in both the original and validation cohorts. In vitro tests confirmed that a few of the cytomegalovirus-associated TCR beta chains recognize cytomegalovirus antigens. In a later analysis, 16,951 TCR beta sequences were associated with specific HLA alleles at a false discovery rate of 0.05. An association between a missense DCLRE1C variant and V-gene and J-gene trimming of TCR beta chains was found in a later genetic analysis and replicated in an independent cohort. Compared with equally common non-associated chains, HLA-associated TCR beta chains in a later analysis were more clonally expanded and had lower generation probabilities. Most CMV-associated TCR beta chains appeared to be HLA-restricted in a later analysis, and the HLA associations seemed to be driven largely by CMV exposure. A group of highly shared sequence variants was considered likely to be a technical artifact of the sequencing pipeline. Only TCR beta chains were sequenced in this cohort, and the absence of alpha or paired-chain data limited detectable features. Presence/absence analyses assumed roughly uniform sequencing depth across donors, an assumption that may not hold. Compared with the approximately 600-donor mean, donors in an Asian-associated ancestry cluster had fewer N-insertions in productive TCRs, according to a later genetic analysis. HLA typing was unavailable for some donors at each locus, so association tests used only the typed subset. Some IMGT-functional V segments, including TRBV6-2 and TRBV6-3, could not be distinguished by the 87-base-pair reads and were therefore excluded. When HLA alleles, especially DR and DQ, strongly co-occurred, attributing TCR associations to individual alleles was difficult. Linkage disequilibrium might explain the correlated functional status among segregating V segments, but an unknown experimental factor could not be ruled out. A later analysis reported that several top co-occurrence clusters appeared linked to parvovirus B19, influenza, CMV and Epstein-Barr virus. The only immune exposure information available for the cohort was CMV serostatus. Across donors, most TCR sequences were observed very rarely, whereas some public TCRs were present in many individuals.

Rearrangement joined TRBV2 to TRBJ2-3; too little of a D gene remains to name it. This clonotype originated in a woman aged 25 to 39 in good health and CMV-seropositive. Material for sequencing was PBMCs. DNA sequence: TGTGCCAGCAGTGGACTTTGGCCGATAAGCACAGATACGCAGTATTTT. Its protein is CASSGLWPISTDTQYF. Outside the CDR3, residues come from the reference TRBV2 and TRBJ2-3 proteins, so the full variable domain is: EPEVTQTPSHQVTQMGQEVILRCVPISNHLYFYWYRQILGQKVEFLVSFYNNEISEKSEIFDDQFSVERPDGSNFTLKIRSTKLEDSAMYFCASSGLWPISTDTQYFGPGTRLTVL.